This T cell receptor beta chain was documented in a study of metastatic and nonmetastatic thyroid tumors. As for the study in general: Peripheral blood and tumor or nodule samples from malignant and benign thyroid patients were compared. General study points: Benign nodules reportedly had significantly lower TCR beta diversity than malignant thyroid tumors in blood and tumor.

No patient had received any treatment before thyroid surgery. In the original workflow: A classifier for distant metastasis in papillary thyroid cancer was constructed using CDR3 differences observed across clinicopathological groups. With MiXCR, TCRdb called clones anew from the PCR reads. The V and J calls follow TCRdb's processing rather than the paper's. The sample carries some 10,000 clones, nearly 30% recorded once. Trimming took 0 bases from V and 4 from J, leaving 9 bases between them. Germline V lookup: CDR1 SQVTM, CDR2 ANQGSEA. This CDR3 contains 13 residues. Details on this clone: The antigen remains unidentified.

This chain uses TRBV29-1 with TRBJ2-5; TRBD2 might be the D (6 bases). Material for sequencing was tumor tissue. The origin of this receptor is a female donor with papillary thyroid cancer or a benign thyroid nodule (not recorded which). Some clones in this sample may be carry-over from other donors' samples. The CDR3 DNA reads TGCAGCGTTGAAGAGTCTAGCGTAGAGACCCAGTACTTC. It yields the protein CSVEESSVETQYF.